This TCR beta chain was identified in a study of blood T cell repertoires in COVID-19 (dated by TCRdb to the early 2020s). Notes on the research overall: Samples from collaborators originated in the United States, Italy and Spain and spanned both the acute and convalescent phases of COVID-19. The prospective study material was composed of cDNA or gDNA derived from T cells, B-cell-depleted T cells, or PBMCs. Deeply sampled blood TCRbeta repertoires from subjects exposed to, actively infected with, or recovered from COVID-19 were included in the dataset. The repertoires were made available in a free public database intended to serve as a resource for research on the immune response to SARS-CoV-2. The samples were drawn from the first 160 participants of the ongoing ImmuneRACE study and from 950 to 1,500 subjects provided by 6 global collaborators. The sample metadata nearly always contained a de-identified subject ID, COVID-19 status, age in years and sex. Where available, HLA class I and class II types were taken from metadata supplied by the sample provider and were not determined by assay-based typing. Results and caveats for the whole study, not just this receptor: The quantity of clinical and demographic metadata differed by source and by participant and was supplied without curation.

Participants in the prospective study were aged roughly 18 to 100 years, lived in some 24 United States geographic areas, and enrolled through a virtual design. In the prospective study, cohorts were assigned on the basis of participant-reported clinical history obtained from a screening survey and a study questionnaire. Recovered participants in ImmuneRACE Cohort 3 were defined by two consecutive negative NP/OP PCR tests, clearance by a healthcare professional, or resolution of symptoms. Each participant in the prospective study had whole blood, serum and a nasopharyngeal or oropharyngeal swab collected by mobile phlebotomists. Prospective study participants could optionally give additional blood draws and questionnaires over a 2-month period. Prospective study blood samples were shipped either frozen or at room temperature before DNA extraction. Remarks on this clone: Its antigen remains undetermined. No much larger clone exists at a distance of one base, and base qualities are not known.

TCRbeta CDR3 regions were amplified from genomic DNA by means of the immunoSEQ Assay, a bias-controlled multiplex PCR. In the source study's methods: The number of nucleated cells in each sample was estimated from the amplification of reference gene primers within the assay. To quantify the absolute abundance of each unique TCRbeta CDR3 rearrangement, sequence reads were collapsed and filtered. Productive Simpson clonality was computed per sample as the square root of Simpson's diversity index over productive rearrangements. The immuneACCESS repertoire file appears here via TCRdb, limited to in-frame rearrangements. These files lack a portion of the clones; in checked studies, under half of the deficit traces to unresolved V genes, and the cause of the others is not known. That table is the source of V, J and clone size, and D and trimming were worked out from the DNA. This sample holds fewer than 200,000 clones; over 75% were observed only once. The top ten clones comprise about 9.4% of the sample.

CDR1 and CDR2 (KGHSH, LQKENI) derive from the germline V gene. V is cut back by 2 bases and J by 1 base, with 11 bases in the junction unmatched. From cysteine to phenylalanine, the CDR3 is 19 amino acids long. The kept DNA is CDR3 alone, 57 bases in frame from the first base. Sequences were obtained from PBMCs or T cells enriched from blood (not recorded which). Recombination linked TRBV18 to TRBJ2-2; 9 central nucleotides agree with TRBD2. The sequence came from a woman under 30 who had recovered from COVID-19. CDR3 reads: CASSPIRWTSEGNTGELFF. The nucleotide sequence is given as TGTGCCAGCTCACCAATTCGTTGGACTAGCGAGGGGAACACCGGGGAGCTGTTTTTT.